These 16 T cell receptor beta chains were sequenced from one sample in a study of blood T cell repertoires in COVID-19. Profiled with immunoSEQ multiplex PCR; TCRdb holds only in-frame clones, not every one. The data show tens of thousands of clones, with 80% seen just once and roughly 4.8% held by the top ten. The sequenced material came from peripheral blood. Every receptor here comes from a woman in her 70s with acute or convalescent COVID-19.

CDR3 sequence reads: CASSYERGGTDTQYF. CDR3 DNA: TGTGCCAGCAGTTACGAGCGGGGGGGCACAGATACGCAGTATTTT. The chain has TRBV6-2 or TRBV6-3 and TRBJ2-3; the match to TRBD2 covers 9 bases. With V trimmed by 2 bases and J by 1 base, 1 base remained unmatched. Germline values: CDR1 MNHEY, CDR2 SVGEGT. This CDR3 has 15 amino acids.

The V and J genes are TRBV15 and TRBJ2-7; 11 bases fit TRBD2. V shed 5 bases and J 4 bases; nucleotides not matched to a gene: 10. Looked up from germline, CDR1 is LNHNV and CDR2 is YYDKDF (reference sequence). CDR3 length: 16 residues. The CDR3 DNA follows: TGTGCCACCAGCTTCTTCTCCACTAGCGGGGGTTACGAGCAGTACTTC. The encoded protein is CATSFFSTSGGYEQYF.

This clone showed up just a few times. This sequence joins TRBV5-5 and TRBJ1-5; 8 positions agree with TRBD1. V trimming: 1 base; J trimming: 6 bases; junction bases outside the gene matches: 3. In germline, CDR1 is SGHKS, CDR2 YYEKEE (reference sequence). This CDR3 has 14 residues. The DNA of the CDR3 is TGTGCCAGCAGCTTGTCAGGGGGCGGTCAGCCCCAGCATTTT. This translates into CASSLSGGGQPQHF.

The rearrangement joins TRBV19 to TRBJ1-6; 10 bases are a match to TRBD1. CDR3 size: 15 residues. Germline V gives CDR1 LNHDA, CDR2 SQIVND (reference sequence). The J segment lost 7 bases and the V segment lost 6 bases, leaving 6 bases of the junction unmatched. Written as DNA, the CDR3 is TGTGCCAGTAGCCGAAGGGACAGGGGAAATTCACCCCTCCACTTT. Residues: CASSRRDRGNSPLHF.

As DNA, the CDR3 is TGTGCCAGCAGCCTCGGGACAGGGTGGAATGAAAAACTGTTTTTT. Translation gives CASSLGTGWNEKLFF. This chain joins TRBV6-5 and TRBJ1-4, with TRBD1 identical over 9 bases. Germline CDR1 is MNHEY and CDR2 is SVGAGI. The V segment lost 6 bases and the J segment 5 bases; nucleotides outside the gene matches: 7. CDR3 size: 15 residues.

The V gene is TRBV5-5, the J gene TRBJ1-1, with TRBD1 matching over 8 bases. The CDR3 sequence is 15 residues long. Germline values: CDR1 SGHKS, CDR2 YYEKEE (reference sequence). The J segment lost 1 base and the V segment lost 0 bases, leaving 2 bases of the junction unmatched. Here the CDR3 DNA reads TGTGCCAGCAGCTTGGCAGGGACAGGGAACACTGAAGCTTTCTTT. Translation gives CASSLAGTGNTEAFF. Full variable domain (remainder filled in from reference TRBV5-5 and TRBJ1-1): DAGVTQSPTHLIKTRGQQVTLRCSPISGHKSVSWYQQVLGQGPQFIFQYYEKEERGRGNFPDRFSARQFPNYSSELNVNALLLGDSALYLCASSLAGTGNTEAFFGQGTRLTVV.

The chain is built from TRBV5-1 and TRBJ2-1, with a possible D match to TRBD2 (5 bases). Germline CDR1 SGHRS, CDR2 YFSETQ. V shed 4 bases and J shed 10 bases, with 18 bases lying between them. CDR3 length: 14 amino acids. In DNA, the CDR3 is TGCGCCAGCAGCCTGGACCTTGGAGGACGGGAGCAGTTCTTC. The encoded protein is CASSLDLGGREQFF. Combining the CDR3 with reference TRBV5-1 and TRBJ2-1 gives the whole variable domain KAGVTQTPRYLIKTRGQQVTLSCSPISGHRSVSWYQQTPGQGLQFLFEYFSETQRNKGNFPGRFSGRQFSNSRSEMNVSTLELGDSALYLCASSLDLGGREQFFGPGTRLTVL.

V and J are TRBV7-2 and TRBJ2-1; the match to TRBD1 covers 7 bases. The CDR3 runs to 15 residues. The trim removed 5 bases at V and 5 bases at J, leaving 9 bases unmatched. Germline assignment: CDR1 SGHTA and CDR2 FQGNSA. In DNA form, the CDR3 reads TGTGCCAGCAGCACCACCGGGACAGCTAACAATGAGCAGTTCTTC. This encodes CASSTTGTANNEQFF.

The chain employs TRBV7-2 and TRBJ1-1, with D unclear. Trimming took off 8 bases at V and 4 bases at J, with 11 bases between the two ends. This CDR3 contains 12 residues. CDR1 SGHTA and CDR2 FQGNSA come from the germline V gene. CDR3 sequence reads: CASGPRLTEAFF. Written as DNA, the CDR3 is TGTGCCAGCGGCCCCAGGCTCACTGAAGCTTTCTTT.

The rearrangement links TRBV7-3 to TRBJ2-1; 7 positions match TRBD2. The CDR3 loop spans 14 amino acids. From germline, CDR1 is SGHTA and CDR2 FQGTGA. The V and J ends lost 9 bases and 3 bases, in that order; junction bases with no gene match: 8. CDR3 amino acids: CASRPSGNYNEQFF. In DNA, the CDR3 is TGTGCCAGTCGCCCTAGCGGTAACTACAATGAGCAGTTCTTC.

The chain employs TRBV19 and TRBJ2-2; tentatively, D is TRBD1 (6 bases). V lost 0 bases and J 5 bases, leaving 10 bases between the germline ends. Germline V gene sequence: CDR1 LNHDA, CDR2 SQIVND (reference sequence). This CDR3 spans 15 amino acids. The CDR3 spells CASSIEDSRTGELFF. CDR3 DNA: TGTGCCAGTAGTATAGAGGACAGCAGAACCGGGGAGCTGTTTTTT.

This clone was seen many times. The CDR3 here is CASSQTRQGDQPQHF. CDR3 sequence (DNA): TGCGCCAGCAGCCAGACTAGACAGGGGGATCAGCCCCAGCATTTT. The chain carries TRBV4-1 and TRBJ1-5; 9 bases agree with TRBD1. The V segment lost 3 bases and the J segment 5 bases; nucleotides outside the gene matches: 5. This CDR3 has 15 amino acids. Germline lookup yields CDR1 MGHRA and CDR2 YSYEKL.

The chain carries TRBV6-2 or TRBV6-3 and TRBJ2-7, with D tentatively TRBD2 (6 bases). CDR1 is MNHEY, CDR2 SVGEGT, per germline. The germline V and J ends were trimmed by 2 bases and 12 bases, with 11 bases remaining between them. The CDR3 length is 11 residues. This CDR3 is CASSYGGELYF. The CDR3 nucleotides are TGTGCCAGCAGTTACGGAGGGGAACTGTACTTC.

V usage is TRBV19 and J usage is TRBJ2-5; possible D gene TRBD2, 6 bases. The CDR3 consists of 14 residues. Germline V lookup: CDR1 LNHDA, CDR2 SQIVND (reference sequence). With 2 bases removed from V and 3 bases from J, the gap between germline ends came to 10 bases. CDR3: CASSILATEETQYF. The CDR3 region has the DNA TGTGCCAGTAGTATACTAGCGACAGAAGAGACCCAGTACTTC. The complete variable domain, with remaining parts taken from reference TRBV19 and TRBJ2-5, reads DGGITQSPKYLFRKEGQNVTLSCEQNLNHDAMYWYRQDPGQGLRLIYYSQIVNDFQKGDIAEGYSVSREKKESFPLTVTSAQKNPTAFYLCASSILATEETQYFGPGTRLLVL.

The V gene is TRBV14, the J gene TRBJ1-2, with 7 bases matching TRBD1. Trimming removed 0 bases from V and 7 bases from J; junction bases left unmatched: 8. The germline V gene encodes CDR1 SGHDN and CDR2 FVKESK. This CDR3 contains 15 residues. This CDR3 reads CASSQEDRDRFGYTF. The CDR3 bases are TGTGCCAGCAGCCAAGAAGACAGGGATAGATTTGGCTACACCTTC.

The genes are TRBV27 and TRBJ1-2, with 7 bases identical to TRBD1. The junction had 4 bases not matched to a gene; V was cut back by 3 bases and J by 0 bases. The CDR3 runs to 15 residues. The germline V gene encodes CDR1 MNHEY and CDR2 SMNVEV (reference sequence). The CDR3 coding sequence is TGTGCCAGCAGTTTGAAGGGACAGTCTAACTATGGCTACACCTTC. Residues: CASSLKGQSNYGYTF.